Below, 24 T cell receptor beta chains from the same sample are listed, as sequenced in a study of blood T cell repertoires in COVID-19. Measured with immunoSEQ multiplex PCR; TCRdb has only the in-frame clones, and not every one. The table includes about 190,000 clones, 90% detected once. The sample taken for sequencing was peripheral blood. These receptors all come from a man aged 45-65 years with acute or convalescent COVID-19.

The rearrangement uses TRBV30 and TRBJ1-2; tentatively, D is TRBD1 (5 bases). Trimming took off 2 bases at V and 6 bases at J, with 13 bases between the two ends. CDR1 GTSNPN and CDR2 SVGIG come from the germline V gene (reference sequence). The CDR3 spans 13 residues. The CDR3 DNA reads as TGTGCCTGGAGTTATGTTCTCAGGGATGGCTACACCTTC. This encodes CAWSYVLRDGYTF. Full variable domain (rest looked up from reference TRBV30 and TRBJ1-2): SQTIHQWPATLVQPVGSPLSLECTVEGTSNPNLYWYRQAAGRGLQLLFYSVGIGQISSEVPQNLSASRPQDRQFILSSKKLLLSDSGFYLCAWSYVLRDGYTFGSGTRLTVV.

With regard to this clone: The identical CDR3 is also encoded by other nucleotide sequences in the sample. The CDR3 DNA reads as TGTGCCAGCTCAGCGGGACTGAACCAAGAGACCCAGTACTTC. Translated: CASSAGLNQETQYF. This chain links TRBV18 with TRBJ2-5; D might be TRBD2 (6 bases). V was shortened by 5 bases and J by 0 bases, with 10 bases between the two germline ends. CDR3 length equals 14 residues. Germline V gene lookup returns CDR1 KGHSH and CDR2 LQKENI.

This chain joins TRBV5-1 and TRBJ1-6; 8 bases are shared with TRBD1. The V and J ends lost 4 bases and 10 bases, in that order; junction bases with no gene match: 7. The CDR3 runs to 14 residues. CDR1 is SGHRS and CDR2 is YFSETQ in the germline V gene. DNA of the CDR3: TGCGCCAGCAGCGTCGGACAGGGTTGGTCACCCCTCCACTTT. Its protein product is CASSVGQGWSPLHF.

The gene calls are TRBV6-2 or TRBV6-3 and TRBJ2-7, with D maybe TRBD2 (5 bases). This CDR3 region has 13 residues. Trimming took off 0 bases at V and 7 bases at J, with 10 bases between the two ends. The V gene's germline CDR1 is MNHEY and CDR2 SVGEGT. This CDR3 is CASSYSQRGEQYV. The CDR3 nucleotides are TGTGCCAGCAGTTACTCTCAGCGAGGGGAGCAGTACGTC.

The chain employs TRBV11-3 and TRBJ2-2; 10 nucleotides match TRBD2. Germline CDR1 is SGHNT and CDR2 is YENEEA. This CDR3 spans 19 amino acids. The trim removed 2 bases at V and 1 base at J, leaving 10 bases unmatched. The CDR3 bases are TGTGCCAGCAGCTTAACGGGACTAGCGAAAATAAAGAACACCGGGGAGCTGTTTTTT. Its translation is CASSLTGLAKIKNTGELFF.

The gene calls are TRBV5-5 and TRBJ2-3; 9 positions match TRBD1. The CDR3 sequence is 14 residues long. In germline, CDR1 is SGHKS, CDR2 YYEKEE (reference sequence). The trim removed 3 bases at V and 3 bases at J, leaving 2 bases unmatched. The CDR3: CASSSGQGTDTQYF. The CDR3 nucleotides are TGTGCCAGCAGCTCCGGACAGGGGACAGATACGCAGTATTTT.

This chain links TRBV20-1 with TRBJ2-5; D gene ambiguous. V lost 3 bases to trimming and J lost 2 bases, with 7 bases between them. Per germline, CDR1 DFQATT and CDR2 SNEGSKA (reference sequence). The CDR3 runs 12 residues. CDR3 residues: CSASIIQETQYF. In nucleotides, the CDR3 is TGCAGTGCTAGTATTATTCAAGAGACCCAGTACTTC.

Concerning this clone: The identical CDR3 is also encoded by other nucleotide sequences in the sample. The chain is built from TRBV5-1 and TRBJ2-3; 14 nucleotides agree with TRBD2. V shed 4 bases and J 6 bases; nucleotides not matched to a gene: 7. Per germline, CDR1 SGHRS and CDR2 YFSETQ. This CDR3 is built from 16 residues. CDR3 amino acids: CASSLGLAGGQDTQYF. CDR3 nucleotides: TGCGCCAGCAGCCTAGGACTAGCGGGAGGTCAGGATACGCAGTATTTT.

This chain links TRBV30 with TRBJ1-5; a weak D match, TRBD1 (6 bases). CDR3 length: 13 residues. In germline, CDR1 is GTSNPN, CDR2 SVGIG (reference sequence). Trimming pared 3 bases from V and 5 bases from J, leaving 11 bases between. Written as DNA, the CDR3 is TGTGCCTGGAGCGCCGGACAGTATCAGCCCCAGCATTTT. This codes for CAWSAGQYQPQHF.

The V call is TRBV6-5, the J call TRBJ2-7, with D tentatively TRBD1 (5 bases). Per germline, CDR1 MNHEY and CDR2 SVGAGI. The germline V and J ends were trimmed by 2 bases and 2 bases, with 16 bases remaining between them. This CDR3 spans 16 amino acids. CDR3 coding DNA: TGTGCCAGCAGTTACCTGGACACCCGCAAAGCCTACGAGCAGTACTTC. Translated: CASSYLDTRKAYEQYF.

The CDR3 nucleotides read TGTGCCACCAGCAGAGAAGGTAGCGGGTACAATGAGCAGTTCTTC. Translated, it gives CATSREGSGYNEQFF. V and J are TRBV15 and TRBJ2-1, with TRBD2 identical over 7 bases. Germline V gene lookup returns CDR1 LNHNV and CDR2 YYDKDF (reference sequence). With 0 bases clipped from V and 4 bases from J, the junction kept 3 bases outside the gene matches. The CDR3 runs 15 residues.

The chain couples TRBV7-2 to TRBJ2-2, with TRBD1 as a possible D gene (6 bases). The CDR3 loop spans 16 amino acids. Trimming removed 5 bases at V and 5 bases at J, with 18 bases between. The germline V gene has CDR1 SGHTA and CDR2 FQGNSA. CDR3 DNA sequence: TGTGCCAGCAGCCAGGGGAGACGACGGGCGACCGGGGAGCTGTTTTTT. This encodes CASSQGRRRATGELFF.

The chain links TRBV29-1 to TRBJ2-1; D perhaps matches TRBD2 (5 bases). Germline loops: CDR1 SQVTM, CDR2 ANQGSEA. V dropped 3 bases and J dropped 5 bases, with 20 bases sitting between them. The CDR3 runs to 16 residues. The CDR3 sequence is CSVDFGALRADNEQFF. CDR3 bases: TGCAGCGTTGATTTCGGTGCGTTGCGGGCAGACAATGAGCAGTTCTTC.

The chain links TRBV4-1 to TRBJ2-6, with a weak D call TRBD1 (5 bases). V was pared by 4 bases and J by 4 bases, with 11 bases between. CDR3 size: 15 residues. Germline-derived CDR1 and CDR2 are MGHRA and YSYEKL. The CDR3 region is CASSPLGLGANVLTF. CDR3 nucleotide sequence: TGCGCCAGCAGCCCGCTGGGGCTCGGGGCCAACGTCCTGACTTTC.

The V and J genes are TRBV3-1 (or the pseudogene TRBV3-2) and TRBJ2-5; D is unresolved. The germline V and J ends were trimmed by 3 bases and 7 bases, with 9 bases remaining between them. The length of the CDR3 is 12 residues. Per germline, CDR1 LGHDT and CDR2 YNNKEL (reference sequence). The CDR3 bases are TGTGCCAGCAGCCAGGGCCCCGGGACCCAGTACTTC. This encodes CASSQGPGTQYF.

This clone was seen only a few times. V gene TRBV19 combines with J gene TRBJ1-1; TRBD1 might be the D (6 bases). The germline CDR1 and CDR2 sequences are LNHDA and SQIVND (reference sequence). The V end was cut by 1 base, the J end by 6 bases, with 12 bases between. This CDR3 has 14 amino acids. The CDR3 region has the DNA TGTGCCAGTAGTATAGTAGGGGGGGACTCTGAAGCTTTCTTT. It specifies CASSIVGGDSEAFF.

This chain connects TRBV7-2 to TRBJ2-5, with D possibly matching TRBD2 (5 bases). The germline gives CDR1 SGHTA, CDR2 FQGNSA. The CDR3 is made up of 13 amino acids. V was trimmed by 2 bases and J by 7 bases, leaving 11 bases between them. The CDR3 reads CASSLTPRGTQYF. Here the CDR3 DNA reads TGTGCCAGCAGCTTAACCCCCCGGGGGACCCAGTACTTC.

The chain recombines TRBV6-5 with TRBJ1-5, with D possibly TRBD1 on 6 matching bases. The V and J ends lost 7 bases and 5 bases respectively, with 18 bases between them. The germline V gene has CDR1 MNHEY and CDR2 SVGAGI. CDR3 size: 15 residues. This CDR3 is CASTLTGLVDQPQHF. The DNA of the CDR3 is TGTGCCAGCACCCTGACAGGTTTAGTCGATCAGCCCCAGCATTTT.

J is TRBJ2-7 and V is TRBV28; 7 bases line up with TRBD2. V lost 4 bases to trimming and J lost 0 bases; unmatched junction nucleotides: 6. Looked up from germline, CDR1 is MDHEN and CDR2 is SYDVKM. The CDR3 runs to 15 residues. CDR3 in amino acids: CASSSGGMGSYEQYV. The CDR3 DNA reads as TGTGCCAGCAGTTCCGGGGGGATGGGCTCCTACGAGCAGTACGTC.

The rearrangement links TRBV5-1 to TRBJ2-3; 7 nucleotides match TRBD1. The CDR3 covers 14 residues. J lost 8 bases, V lost 2 bases, and 8 bases had no gene match. The V gene's germline CDR1 is SGHRS and CDR2 YFSETQ. For the CDR3, the DNA is TGCGCCAGCAGCTTTGGCCAGGGGGTCGGTACGCAGTATTTT. Protein sequence: CASSFGQGVGTQYF.

This clone was picked up one time. V is TRBV21-1 and J is TRBJ2-2; the table's D gene call, TRBD1, was not cross checked with the DNA. TRBV21-1 is marked as a pseudogene. The CDR3 is made up of 16 amino acids. The CDR3 protein is CASSEQGFGNTGELFF. The CDR3 DNA reads as TGTGCCAGCAGCGAACAGGGATTCGGGAACACCGGGGAGCTGTTTTTT.

This rearrangement joins TRBV6-1 to TRBJ2-7, with 8 bases aligning to TRBD1. With 2 bases clipped from V and 2 bases from J, the junction kept 2 bases outside the gene matches. The CDR3 contains 14 residues. The germline V gene has CDR1 MNHNS and CDR2 SASEGT. The CDR3 sequence is CASSETGGPYEQYV. The CDR3, as DNA: TGTGCCAGCAGTGAAACAGGGGGTCCCTACGAGCAGTACGTC.

This chain joins TRBV5-1 and TRBJ2-4, with 9 positions matching TRBD2. CDR3 length: 16 amino acids. Germline assignment: CDR1 SGHRS and CDR2 YFSETQ. V trimming: 0 bases; J trimming: 2 bases; junction bases outside the gene matches: 3. CDR3 DNA: TGCGCCAGCAGCTTGGCGGCGGGAGGGCCCAAAAACATTCAGTACTTC. Amino acid sequence: CASSLAAGGPKNIQYF.

This clone was seen a handful of times. J is TRBJ2-1 and V is TRBV29-1; 7 nucleotides match TRBD2. The CDR3 has 11 amino acids. Germline CDR1 reads SQVTM; CDR2 reads ANQGSEA. V gave up 4 bases and J gave up 15 bases; unmatched junction bases: 9. This CDR3 reads CSVGSGGSAFF. The CDR3 DNA reads TGCAGCGTTGGGTCGGGGGGATCGGCGTTCTTC.